What follows are 8 T cell receptor beta chains derived from one specimen sequenced in a study of blood T cell repertoires in COVID-19. Here immunoSEQ multiplex PCR was the method, and the copy in TCRdb shows in-frame clones only, minus some. Seen here are some 200,000 clones, approximately 84% observed once, and the top ten hold over 2.5%. Sequences were obtained from peripheral blood. The receptors originated from a woman aged 25 to 39 who had recovered from COVID-19.

CDR3: CASSPHSGRASYNEQFF. The DNA for the CDR3 is TGTGCCAGCAGCCCTCATAGCGGGAGGGCCTCCTACAATGAGCAGTTCTTC. V is TRBV9 and J is TRBJ2-1; 11 bases fit TRBD2. Trimming removed 4 bases from V and 0 bases from J; junction bases left unmatched: 6. The CDR3 runs to 17 residues. CDR1 is SGDLS and CDR2 is YYNGEE in the germline V gene.

This clone was counted a single time. The V and J genes are TRBV28 and TRBJ1-4; D is unclear. Germline lookup yields CDR1 MDHEN and CDR2 SYDVKM. V gave up 3 bases and J gave up 6 bases, with 11 bases separating them. This CDR3 comprises 14 residues. CDR3 residues: CASSFKGVYEKLFF. The CDR3 DNA follows: TGTGCCAGCAGTTTTAAGGGAGTTTATGAAAAACTGTTTTTT.

Comments on this clone: This sequence may be a read error, since a much larger clone differs from it by one base. V gene TRBV27 combines with J gene TRBJ1-5; D is possibly TRBD1 (6 bases). This CDR3 is 15 amino acids long. Trimming removed 2 bases at V and 2 bases at J, with 10 bases between. Germline V lookup: CDR1 MNHEY, CDR2 SMNVEV (reference sequence). CDR3 bases: TGTGCCAGCAGTTTAGGGGGGGCTGGCAATCAGCCCCAGCATTTT. This sequence encodes CASSLGGAGNQPQHF.

V gene TRBV5-1 combines with J gene TRBJ2-5, with 8 bases fitting TRBD2. The CDR3 is 16 residues long. Germline CDR1 reads SGHRS; CDR2 reads YFSETQ. V lost 0 bases and J lost 5; bases outside the gene matches: 9. The chain's CDR3 is CASSLASLAGTETQYF. CDR3 DNA: TGCGCCAGCAGCTTGGCCTCCTTAGCGGGGACGGAGACCCAGTACTTC.

CDR3 bases: TGTGCCAGCAGTGCGGACAGGCACAACTATGGCTACACCTTC. Protein: CASSADRHNYGYTF. The rearrangement joins TRBV28 to TRBJ1-2; 7 nucleotides align to TRBD1. The CDR3 contains 14 residues. CDR1 MDHEN and CDR2 SYDVKM come from the germline V gene. V lost 5 bases to trimming and J lost 2 bases; unmatched junction nucleotides: 5.

The rearrangement joins TRBV6-5 to TRBJ2-2, with 7 positions matching TRBD1. The CDR3 runs to 12 residues. J lost 6 bases, V lost 7 bases, and 2 bases had no gene match. The germline V gene has CDR1 MNHEY and CDR2 SVGAGI. CDR3 loop: CASKTGAGELFF. CDR3 sequence (DNA): TGTGCCAGCAAAACAGGGGCCGGGGAGCTGTTTTTT.

J is TRBJ2-3 and V is TRBV28, with TRBD1 matching over 7 bases. Germline-derived CDR1 and CDR2 are MDHEN and SYDVKM. The V segment lost 6 bases and the J segment 2 bases; nucleotides outside the gene matches: 5. This CDR3 contains 14 residues. For the CDR3, the DNA is TGTGCCAGCAGCTCACAGGGGCCCACAGATACGCAGTATTTT. It yields the protein CASSSQGPTDTQYF.

The chain uses TRBV5-5 and TRBJ2-3; weak D call: TRBD2 (5 bases). The CDR3 totals 13 residues. Germline V CDR1 and CDR2: SGHKS, YYEKEE (reference sequence). The germline V and J ends were trimmed by 4 bases and 8 bases, with 14 bases remaining between them. CDR3 sequence (DNA): TGTGCCAGCAGCCCCGAGGGAGAGCGTACGCAGTATTTT. Protein: CASSPEGERTQYF.